Listed below are T cell receptor beta chains from one sample, sequenced in a study of blood T cells in healthy people across ages. MiXCR, run by TCRdb on the 5' RACE reads, gives a single entry per CDR3 protein. The table records 1.5 million to 2 million distinct CDR3 sequences, roughly 52% of them present only once. The sample comprised blood. The receptors were gathered from a woman in her forties in good health. The CDR3 runs from the conserved cysteine through the conserved F or W. Each record gives: J gene, D gene, clone size, V gene, CDR3 DNA, CDR3 protein. A D gene is named only where the DNA matches it firmly. For some rows the clone size is stated as once, few or many, or as a class when expanded; others skip it.

TRBJ1-5 | NA | NA | TRBV4-3 | TGCGCCAGCAGCCAAACCTGGCTCAGCAATCAGCCCCAGCATTTT | CASSQTWLSNQPQHF
TRBJ2-4 | TRBD2 | few | TRBV7-2 | TGTGCCAGCAGCTTAGCGGGGACTAGCGGGGGCCTTAAAAACATTCAGTACTTC | CASSLAGTSGGLKNIQYF
TRBJ2-7 | NA | few | TRBV28 | TGTGCCAGCAGTTCGCCCGTGCCTACCTACGAGCAGTACTTC | CASSSPVPTYEQYF
TRBJ2-1 | NA | many | TRBV7-9 | TGTGCCAGCAGCTTAGGCGGTCGTGAGCAGTTCTTC | CASSLGGREQFF
TRBJ2-5 | NA | few | TRBV5-1 | TGCGCCAGCGGGGAGGTCGGAAGCTTACAAGAGACCCAGTACTTC | CASGEVGSLQETQYF
TRBJ2-7 | TRBD2 | NA | TRBV7-3 | TGTGCCAGCAGCTTAATGGGAGGGTCCTACAATGAGCAGTACTTC | CASSLMGGSYNEQYF
TRBJ2-3 | NA | NA | TRBV28 | TGTGCCAGCACCTTTCTAGGGGAATTTAGCACAGATACGCAGTATTTT | CASTFLGEFSTDTQYF
TRBJ1-4 | NA | NA | TRBV6-2/TRBV6-3 | TGTGCCAGCCGAGCTGCCCAAAAACTGTTTTTT | CASRAAQKLFF
TRBJ1-4 | NA | NA | TRBV4-1 | TGCGCCGGCAGCCAAACGTTAAGCGGTTATAATGAAAAACTGTTTTTT | CAGSQTLSGYNEKLFF
TRBJ2-7 | NA | NA | TRBV7-9 | TGTGCCAGCAGCTTAGGGGGCGGTGGAGGGGAATACTACGAGCAGTACTTC | CASSLGGGGGEYYEQYF
TRBJ2-3 | NA | NA | TRBV5-1 | TGCGCCAGCAGCTTGAACAGGGCCCCAGATACGCAGTATTTT | CASSLNRAPDTQYF
TRBJ2-1 | TRBD1 | NA | TRBV9 | TGTGCCAGCAGCACGACAGGGTCTTCGAATGAGCAGTTCTTC | CASSTTGSSNEQFF
TRBJ1-4 | NA | NA | TRBV4-2 | TGTGCCAGCAGCCAAGGAACAGTGGCCGCAACTAATGAAAAACTGTTTTTT | CASSQGTVAATNEKLFF
TRBJ2-7 | TRBD2 | NA | TRBV29-1 | TGCAGCGGGGGGGGGTCGACCGAGCAGTACTTC | CSGGGSTEQYF
TRBJ2-7 | TRBD1 | few | TRBV20-1 | TGCAGTGCTAGAGTTCCCGGGACAGGGACTTACGAGCAGTACTTC | CSARVPGTGTYEQYF
TRBJ2-6 | NA | NA | TRBV12-3/TRBV12-4 | TGTGCCAGCAGGGGGTCCGGTGGGGCCAACGTCCTGACTTTC | CASRGSGGANVLTF
TRBJ2-5 | NA | few | TRBV9 | TGTGCCAGCAGCTTTACAGGGAGCCCAGCGGAGACCCAGTACTTC | CASSFTGSPAETQYF
TRBJ2-4 | NA | NA | TRBV5-6 | TGTGCCAGCAGCCCCAGCCTGGGAGCCAAAAACATTCAGTACTTC | CASSPSLGAKNIQYF
TRBJ2-3 | NA | NA | TRBV20-1 | TGCAGTGCCGACCCGTGGGATTTTACGCAGTATTTT | CSADPWDFTQYF
TRBJ2-7 | NA | NA | TRBV3-1 | TGTGCCAGCAGCCAAGATAGTGGGTGGGACGTCTACGAGCAGTACTTC | CASSQDSGWDVYEQYF
TRBJ2-1 | TRBD2 | few | TRBV11-2 | TGTGCCAGCAGCTTCGGACTAGCGGGGAGGAATGAGCAGTTCTTC | CASSFGLAGRNEQFF
TRBJ2-5 | NA | few | TRBV6-6 | TGTGCCAGCAGTTACAAAGGGAGTCTGTTGATAGAGACCCAGTACTTC | CASSYKGSLLIETQYF
TRBJ2-5 | NA | NA | TRBV2 | TGTGCCAGCAGTGAAACAGACCACCAAGAGACCCAGTACTTC | CASSETDHQETQYF
TRBJ1-2 | NA | NA | TRBV4-3 | TGCGCCAGCAGCCAGGGTACAGTGGAACAATATGGCTACACCTTC | CASSQGTVEQYGYTF
TRBJ2-7 | TRBD1 | once | TRBV6-2/TRBV6-3 | TGTGCCGGTACCGGGACAGAGAACGAGCAGTACTTC | CAGTGTENEQYF
TRBJ2-7 | NA | NA | TRBV18 | TGTGCCAGCTCACCAAGGCCAGGGGGGATTCAGTACTTC | CASSPRPGGIQYF
TRBJ2-3 | NA | NA | TRBV24-1 | TGTGCCACCAGTGATTTGCAGGGCTCCGTCACAGATACGCAGTATTTT | CATSDLQGSVTDTQYF
TRBJ2-2 | NA | NA | TRBV28 | TGTGCCAGCAGTTATGGTACAGGGAGCGCCGGGGAGCTGTTTTTT | CASSYGTGSAGELFF
TRBJ2-7 | TRBD1 | NA | TRBV27 | TGTGCCAGCAGTTCGACAGGGGGGATCTCCTACGAGCAGTACTTC | CASSSTGGISYEQYF
TRBJ2-1 | NA | NA | TRBV6-1 | TGTGCCAGCCTTTTATGGGATGAGCAGTTCTTC | CASLLWDEQFF
TRBJ2-3 | TRBD2 | NA | TRBV9 | TGTGCCAGCACTTCTAGCGGGACCACAGATACGCAGTATTTT | CASTSSGTTDTQYF
TRBJ2-1 | NA | few | TRBV3-1 | TGTGCCAGCAGCTCCCGGGCAGTGCAGTTCTTC | CASSSRAVQFF
TRBJ2-7 | NA | NA | TRBV5-5 | TGTGCCAGCAGCTTGGTAGAACTCTACGAGCAGTACTTC | CASSLVELYEQYF
TRBJ2-5 | TRBD1 | NA | TRBV6-1 | TGTGTCAGCAGTATGGACAGGGTATTAGAGACCCAGTACTTC | CVSSMDRVLETQYF
TRBJ2-1 | NA | NA | TRBV5-6 | TGTGCCAGCAGCTCGACTTGGAACAATGAGCAGTTCTTC | CASSSTWNNEQFF
TRBJ2-7 | TRBD1 | NA | TRBV5-1 | TGCGCCAGCAGCCCACGACAGGGGGGACTGGGCTACAATGAGCAGTACTTC | CASSPRQGGLGYNEQYF
TRBJ2-1 | TRBD1 | NA | TRBV4-3 | TGCGCCAGCAGCCTGAAACAACAGGGGTACAATGAGCAGTTCTTC | CASSLKQQGYNEQFF
TRBJ1-2 | NA | few | TRBV29-1 | TGCAGCGTTGAAGAGGACTTTTCATATGGCTACACCTTC | CSVEEDFSYGYTF
TRBJ1-4 | NA | NA | TRBV10-3 | TGTGCCATCAGTGCGGGGGGCCATGAAAAACTGTTTTTT | CAISAGGHEKLFF
TRBJ2-3 | NA | once | TRBV10-3 | TGTGCCATCAGCAGGGGGGGCAGAAGCACAGATACGCAGTATTTT | CAISRGGRSTDTQYF
TRBJ2-5 | TRBD2 | NA | TRBV5-1 | TGCGCCAGCAGCTTGGCCGGAGCGGGGAAGCAAGAGACCCAGTACTTC | CASSLAGAGKQETQYF
TRBJ1-5 | NA | NA | TRBV2 | TGTGCCAGCAGCGATGAACATAGCAATCAGCCCCAGCATTTT | CASSDEHSNQPQHF
TRBJ2-5 | NA | NA | TRBV4-2 | TGTGCCAGCAGCAAGGGGACCCCTGTGACCCAGTACTTC | CASSKGTPVTQYF
TRBJ2-5 | NA | few | TRBV28 | TGTGCCAGCAAAAGGGGGGACGGGGGCCAAGAGACCCAGTACTTC | CASKRGDGGQETQYF
TRBJ2-4 | TRBD1 | NA | TRBV20-1 | TGCAGTGCAACAGAGATAGGACAGGGGACCCCTTGGTCCAAAAACATTCAGTACTTC | CSATEIGQGTPWSKNIQYF
TRBJ2-7 | NA | NA | TRBV9 | TGTGCCAGCGGCACCTTTTACGAGCAGTACTTC | CASGTFYEQYF
TRBJ2-7 | NA | NA | TRBV7-2 | TGTGCCAGCAGCTCAGGGACTCTAGGGGAGCAGTACTTC | CASSSGTLGEQYF
TRBJ2-3 | NA | few | TRBV25-1 | TGTGCCAGCAGTGACCCGGACAGCACAGATACGCAGTATTTT | CASSDPDSTDTQYF
TRBJ2-1 | NA | NA | TRBV6-1 | TGTGCCAGCAGTGAAGAAAACGAGGATGAGCAGTTCTTC | CASSEENEDEQFF
TRBJ2-5 | NA | few | TRBV11-2 | TGTGCCAGCAGCTTAGCGACTAGGATCCAAGAGACCCAGTACTTC | CASSLATRIQETQYF
TRBJ1-1 | NA | NA | TRBV27 | TGTGCCAGCAGTCTCCTCACAGGGAACACTGAAGCTTTCTTT | CASSLLTGNTEAFF
TRBJ2-1 | TRBD1 | few | TRBV28 | TGTGCCAGCAGTCGACCCGGGACAGGAGGCAATGAGCAGTTCTTC | CASSRPGTGGNEQFF
TRBJ2-5 | NA | NA | TRBV9 | TGTGCCAGCAGCCCCCATCCCTACGAGACCCAGTACTTC | CASSPHPYETQYF
TRBJ1-6 | NA | NA | TRBV6-2/TRBV6-3 | TGTGCCAGCACCCAAGCGGCAGGATATAATTCACCCCTCCACTTT | CASTQAAGYNSPLHF
TRBJ2-3 | TRBD1 | few | TRBV7-2 | TGTGCCAGCAGCATACAGGGGACGGGCAGCACAGATACGCAGTATTTT | CASSIQGTGSTDTQYF
TRBJ1-2 | TRBD1 | NA | TRBV28 | TGTGCCAGCAGGTTAAACCGGGACAGGGGCTATGGCTACACCTTC | CASRLNRDRGYGYTF
TRBJ2-7 | NA | NA | TRBV28 | TGTGCCAGCAGTGTTGTCGGGCTCTCCTACGAGCAGTACTTC | CASSVVGLSYEQYF